A single sample is the source of the 8 T cell receptor beta chains below, sequenced in a study of neurological immune-mediated disorders. MiXCR was run by TCRdb on the 5' RACE reads, yielding one entry per CDR3 protein. This sample has just under 20,000 distinct CDR3 sequences, with approximately 7.8% found just once. Sequenced: CD8+ T cells from blood. The receptors here all came from a woman aged 25 to 45 with HTLV-1-associated myelopathy (HAM/TSP).

This clonotype was seen many times. The rearrangement joins TRBV11-3 to TRBJ2-1; D is unresolved. The CDR3 runs 15 residues. Trimming pared 4 bases from V and 0 bases from J, leaving 10 bases between. In germline, CDR1 is SGHNT, CDR2 YENEEA. CDR3: CASSYDGSSYNEQFF. As DNA, the CDR3 is TGTGCCAGCAGCTATGACGGAAGCTCCTACAATGAGCAGTTCTTC.

This clonotype has at least ten counts. This sequence joins TRBV25-1 and TRBJ1-5; D is unclear. The CDR3 is 14 amino acids. Trimming removed 2 bases from V and 1 base from J, with 6 bases in between. Germline-derived CDR1 and CDR2 are MGHDK and SYGVNS. CDR3 residues: CASSERGSNQPQHF. The CDR3, as DNA: TGTGCCAGCAGTGAACGAGGGAGCAATCAGCCCCAGCATTTT.

This clonotype came up many times. The chain joins TRBV20-1 to TRBJ1-2; D gene uncertain. Trimming removed 6 bases from V and 4 bases from J, with 24 bases in between. In germline, CDR1 is DFQATT, CDR2 SNEGSKA (reference sequence). CDR3 length: 16 residues. The CDR3 DNA reads as TGCAGTGCCCCCTCGCCCGGCCACCTAGACCTCTATGGCTACACCTTC. Its protein is CSAPSPGHLDLYGYTF.

This clonotype was detected ten times or more. This sequence joins TRBV20-1 and TRBJ2-7, with 9 positions matching TRBD1. The V gene end was trimmed by 5 bases and the J gene end by 7 bases; junction bases not matched to a gene: 9. Germline CDR1 DFQATT, CDR2 SNEGSKA (reference sequence). The CDR3 extends over 13 amino acids. CDR3 amino acids: CSALRQGGREQYF. The CDR3 DNA reads as TGCAGTGCTCTCCGACAGGGGGGGAGGGAGCAGTACTTC.

This clonotype was seen repeatedly, ten times or more. CDR3 nucleotides: TGTGCCAGCAGCTTAGGGGCGGCTGAAGCTTTCTTT. It is translated as CASSLGAAEAFF. J is TRBJ1-1 and V is TRBV7-9, with D hard to call. The CDR3 is 12 amino acids. In germline, CDR1 is SEHNR, CDR2 FQNEAQ (reference sequence). The ends were cut back, 1 base at V and 6 bases at J, with 6 bases in the middle. Full variable domain (rest looked up from reference TRBV7-9 and TRBJ1-1): DTGVSQNPRHKITKRGQNVTFRCDPISEHNRLYWYRQTLGQGPEFLTYFQNEAQLEKSRLLSDRFSAERPKGSFSTLEIQRTEQGDSAMYLCASSLGAAEAFFGQGTRLTVV.

This clonotype occurred many times. V and J are TRBV12-3 or TRBV12-4 and TRBJ1-2, with 7 nucleotides matching TRBD1. This CDR3 is built from 13 residues. The junction had 3 bases not matched to a gene; V was cut back by 4 bases and J by 4 bases. CDR3 residues: CASSWDSAYGYTF. CDR3 in DNA: TGTGCCAGCAGTTGGGACAGCGCCTATGGCTACACCTTC.

This clonotype occurred many times. The gene calls are TRBV12-3 or TRBV12-4 and TRBJ1-1, with 7 nucleotides matching TRBD1. This CDR3 is built from 13 residues. V was clipped by 5 bases and J by 5 bases; unmatched bases: 5. CDR3 residues: CASSGYRGTEAFF. CDR3 nucleotide sequence: TGTGCCAGCAGTGGTTACAGGGGAACTGAAGCTTTCTTT.

Many counts were recorded for this clonotype. The chain is built from TRBV9 and TRBJ2-1; 9 bases line up with TRBD2. V dropped 2 bases and J dropped 7; count of bases not matched to a gene: 13. The V gene's germline CDR1 is SGDLS and CDR2 YYNGEE. The CDR3 has 17 residues. The chain's CDR3 is CASSVDARGGGGNEQFF. The CDR3 region has the DNA TGTGCCAGCAGCGTTGATGCCCGGGGCGGGGGGGGTAATGAGCAGTTCTTC.